These 11 T cell receptor beta chains were all obtained from the same sample, sequenced in a study of OX40 agonist ivuxolimab in advanced cancers. Libraries were prepared through the immunoSEQ multiplex PCR assay. Held by TCRdb, this immuneACCESS table contains in-frame sequences only and omits some clones. Under half of the omission traces to an unresolved V gene where checked; the cause of the rest is unknown. Within this sample are approximately 77,000 clones, with approximately 92% of them counted one time only. About 0.32% of the sample rests with the top ten. Sequenced material: CD4+ or CD8+ T cells sorted from blood, taken in a trial of the OX40 agonist ivuxolimab. The receptors derive from an adult with an advanced solid tumor such as melanoma, head and neck, liver or kidney cancer.

The sample holds one count of this clone. In DNA, the CDR3 is TGTGCCAGCAGTCGGGAGTCCTTTAATGAAAAACTGTTTTTT. Translation gives CASSRESFNEKLFF. The chain uses TRBV27 and TRBJ1-4; D is undetermined. Germline CDR1 MNHEY, CDR2 SMNVEV (reference sequence). V gave up 5 bases and J gave up 4 bases, with 11 bases separating them. This CDR3 region has 14 residues.

This chain links TRBV20-1 with TRBJ1-2; D remains unclear. The V and J ends lost 6 bases and 6 bases respectively, with 11 bases between them. This CDR3 comprises 11 residues. The V gene's germline CDR1 is DFQATT and CDR2 SNEGSKA (reference sequence). CDR3 sequence: CSAVGTNGYTF. CDR3 bases: TGCAGTGCCGTAGGAACCAATGGCTACACCTTC.

The V gene is TRBV6-5, the J gene TRBJ2-7; TRBD1 is a possible D gene (5 bases). Trimming shortened V by 7 bases and J by 0 bases, and 16 bases separated the two germline ends. This CDR3 spans 15 amino acids. The germline V gene has CDR1 MNHEY and CDR2 SVGAGI. The CDR3 bases are TGTGCCAGCAACGACAGACAAACCCTCTCCTACGAGCAGTACTTC. This gives the protein CASNDRQTLSYEQYF.

The chain couples TRBV9 to TRBJ2-7; a possible D gene is TRBD1 (5 bases). The CDR3 sequence is 15 residues long. V gave up 0 bases and J gave up 5 bases, with 15 bases separating them. The V gene's germline CDR1 is SGDLS and CDR2 YYNGEE. CDR3 sequence reads: CASSVDLAGINEQYF. DNA of the CDR3: TGTGCCAGCAGCGTAGACTTGGCAGGGATCAACGAGCAGTACTTC.

This clone was found once. V gene TRBV28 combines with J gene TRBJ2-3; 7 bases are a match to TRBD1. Germline CDR1 is MDHEN and CDR2 is SYDVKM. J gave up 2 bases and V 3 bases, and 14 bases lay outside the gene matches. The CDR3 loop spans 18 amino acids. CDR3 in DNA: TGTGCCAGCAGTTTTCCCGCCTCTGGACAGGAATCCACAGATACGCAGTATTTT. This gives the protein CASSFPASGQESTDTQYF.

This chain's CDR3 is CASSFDRGRTEAFF. The CDR3, as DNA: TGTGCCAGCAGCTTCGACAGGGGAAGGACTGAAGCTTTCTTT. The chain has TRBV5-4 and TRBJ1-1, with 8 nucleotides matching TRBD1. With 2 bases clipped from V and 5 bases from J, the junction kept 5 bases outside the gene matches. The CDR3 contains 14 residues. Per germline, CDR1 SGHNT and CDR2 YYREEE (reference sequence).

The rearrangement links TRBV19 to TRBJ2-5; 10 nucleotides match TRBD2. This CDR3 spans 16 amino acids. Germline V lookup: CDR1 LNHDA, CDR2 SQIVND (reference sequence). Trimming at V came to 3 bases and at J to 2 bases, leaving 6 bases not matched to a gene. The CDR3 DNA sequence: TGTGCCAGTAGTATGTATGGTAGCGGGGGGCAAGAGACCCAGTACTTC. Its protein is CASSMYGSGGQETQYF.

This rearrangement joins TRBV7-2 to TRBJ2-7, with D perhaps TRBD2 (6 bases). Trimming shortened V by 1 base and J by 6 bases, and 10 bases separated the two germline ends. This CDR3 is built from 13 residues. Per the germline V gene, CDR1 is SGHTA and CDR2 is FQGNSA. The CDR3 DNA follows: TGTGCCAGCAGCTTAGGGGCGGAGGGCGAGCAGTACTTC. Protein: CASSLGAEGEQYF.

The CDR3 DNA reads as TGTGCCAGCAGCGTAGGGTCCGGGACTAGCGGCGTGACTGGCACAGATACGCAGTATTTT. This sequence encodes CASSVGSGTSGVTGTDTQYF. The chain uses TRBV9 and TRBJ2-3; 11 nucleotides match TRBD2. CDR1 and CDR2 from the germline V gene are SGDLS and YYNGEE. This CDR3 is built from 20 residues. V trimming: 0 bases; J trimming: 1 base; junction bases outside the gene matches: 13.

V is TRBV5-4 and J is TRBJ1-2; D is possibly TRBD1 (5 bases). This CDR3 is built from 15 residues. Germline V gene lookup returns CDR1 SGHNT and CDR2 YYREEE (reference sequence). With 6 bases removed from V and 4 bases from J, the gap between germline ends came to 19 bases. The CDR3 coding sequence is TGTGCCAGCAATGTTACCGTACCAGGGACCTATGGCTACACCTTC. Its translation: CASNVTVPGTYGYTF.

The gene calls are TRBV6-5 and TRBJ1-2; 10 bases line up with TRBD1. The germline V gene encodes CDR1 MNHEY and CDR2 SVGAGI. V was pared by 6 bases and J by 5 bases, with 6 bases of the junction left unmatched. The CDR3 spans 14 residues. CDR3 sequence: CASRRQGAGYGYTF. The CDR3 DNA reads TGTGCCAGCAGGAGACAGGGGGCAGGATATGGCTACACCTTC.